A single sample gave rise to the 8 T cell receptor beta chains below, sequenced in a study of CD8 T cells in ankylosing spondylitis (dated 2017 in TCRdb). No cognate antigen is known for these TCRs. What the research found in general, with its limitations: Blood from ankylosing spondylitis patients appeared to be characterized by a TCR beta motif made up of under ten highly homologous amino acid variants.

Libraries came from 5' RACE. TCRdb records Illumina HiSeq 2500 as the sequencer. Clones were called with MiXCR by TCRdb after fastp trimmed the public reads at Q25, and only in-frame beta chains were retained. Each record represents a unique CDR3 protein, reported with the most common genes and DNA among its rows. The sample yields about 450,000 distinct CDR3 sequences; around 26% were counted once. 0.89% of the sample is taken by the ten largest. Sequencing was performed on blood, either unsorted or a sorted T cell fraction (not recorded which). The receptors come from a male donor with ankylosing spondylitis.

This clonotype was observed a few times. V is TRBV29-1 and J is TRBJ1-2; TRBD1 is a possible D gene (5 bases). Germline CDR1 SQVTM, CDR2 ANQGSEA. CDR3 length equals 15 residues. Trimming took 3 bases from V and 0 from J, leaving 14 bases between them. In DNA, the CDR3 is TGCAGCGTTGATGGAGCGGGGGGAGCTAACTATGGCTACACCTTC. Translating gives CSVDGAGGANYGYTF.

This clonotype was observed many times. CDR3 amino acids: CASSLASGRPDTQYF. In nucleotides, the CDR3 is TGTGCCAGCAGTTTAGCTAGCGGGAGACCAGATACGCAGTATTTT. V usage is TRBV12-3 or TRBV12-4 and J usage is TRBJ2-3, with TRBD2 matching 9 bases. CDR3 length: 15 residues. Trimming took 0 bases from V and 4 from J; bases not matched to a gene: 2.

This sequence joins TRBV19 and TRBJ2-7; 10 bases are a match to TRBD2. V shed 5 bases and J 0 bases; nucleotides not matched to a gene: 10. The CDR3 is 17 residues long. Germline CDR1 is LNHDA and CDR2 is SQIVND (reference sequence). The CDR3 bases are TGTGCCAGTAGTCCCACCGGGACTAGCGCCTCCTCCTACGAGCAGTACGTC. This sequence encodes CASSPTGTSASSYEQYV.

There are a few counts of this clonotype. The rearrangement uses TRBV20-1 and TRBJ1-1, with 9 positions matching TRBD1. V shed 6 bases and J 0 bases; nucleotides not matched to a gene: 8. Germline V gives CDR1 DFQATT, CDR2 SNEGSKA (reference sequence). The CDR3 extends over 15 amino acids. CDR3 protein: CSARKQGALNTEAFF. The CDR3 bases are TGCAGTGCCCGGAAACAGGGGGCACTGAACACTGAAGCTTTCTTT.

This clonotype has just a few counts. The chain's CDR3 is CSTLEGSSTDTQYF. The CDR3 region has the DNA TGCAGTACCCTTGAAGGTTCTAGCACAGATACGCAGTATTTT. The chain combines TRBV20-1 with TRBJ2-3; D not certain. Trimming removed 8 bases at V and 0 bases at J, with 15 bases between. The CDR3 contains 14 residues. Germline V gene lookup returns CDR1 DFQATT and CDR2 SNEGSKA (reference sequence).

This clonotype was recorded many times. The chain links TRBV12-3 or TRBV12-4 to TRBJ2-2; D is perhaps TRBD1 (5 bases). V lost 8 bases to trimming and J lost 3 bases, with 13 bases between them. The CDR3 loop spans 14 amino acids. DNA for the CDR3: TGTGCCAGCGCGTCTAGGGGTGACACCGGGGAGCTGTTTTTT. Its translation: CASASRGDTGELFF.

As regards this clonotype: One end of the junction is discordant with germline, which a read error may explain. The V and J genes are TRBV10-3 and TRBJ1-1; D gene ambiguous. Germline V gene data show CDR1 as ENHRY and CDR2 as SYGVKD. The CDR3 covers 12 residues. The CDR3 here is CAIRDMNTEAFF. The CDR3 nucleotides read TGTGCCATCCGTGACATGAACACTGAAGCTTTCTTT.

The chain employs TRBV29-1 and TRBJ1-1; D is perhaps TRBD1 (5 bases). V lost 3 bases, J lost 8 bases, and 16 bases lay in between. There are 13 residues in the CDR3. Germline CDR1 is SQVTM and CDR2 is ANQGSEA. The DNA for the CDR3 is TGCAGCGTTGAGGGGCAATTCATGATCGAAGCTTTCTTT. This codes for CSVEGQFMIEAFF. The variable domain in full, completed from reference TRBV29-1 and TRBJ1-1, reads SAVISQKPSRDICQRGTSLTIQCQVDSQVTMMFWYRQQPGQSLTLIATANQGSEATYESGFVIDKFPISRPNLTFSTLTVSNMSPEDSSIYLCSVEGQFMIEAFFGQGTRLTVV.